This T cell receptor beta chain comes out of a study of blood T cell repertoires in COVID-19. Study details: Acute and convalescent COVID-19 specimens originated in the United States, Italy and Spain. T cells, B-cell-depleted T cells, or PBMCs supplied cDNA or gDNA.

V dropped 5 bases and J dropped 2; count of bases not matched to a gene: 9. The CDR3 contains 16 residues. CDR1 is SEHNR, CDR2 FQNEAQ, per germline (reference sequence). Sequenced by immunoSEQ multiplex PCR; TCRdb stores in-frame clones only, minus some. Counted here are roughly 150,000 clones, about 80% occurring once; the ten biggest clones make up 7.5% to 8.5%. Source material: peripheral blood. The source is a human donor in a cohort sampled during active COVID-19. J is TRBJ1-3 and V is TRBV7-9; TRBD1 agrees at 7 bases. CDR3 DNA: TGTGCCAGCAGCAAGGGGACAGTTACCACTGGAAACACCATATATTTT. This encodes CASSKGTVTTGNTIYF.